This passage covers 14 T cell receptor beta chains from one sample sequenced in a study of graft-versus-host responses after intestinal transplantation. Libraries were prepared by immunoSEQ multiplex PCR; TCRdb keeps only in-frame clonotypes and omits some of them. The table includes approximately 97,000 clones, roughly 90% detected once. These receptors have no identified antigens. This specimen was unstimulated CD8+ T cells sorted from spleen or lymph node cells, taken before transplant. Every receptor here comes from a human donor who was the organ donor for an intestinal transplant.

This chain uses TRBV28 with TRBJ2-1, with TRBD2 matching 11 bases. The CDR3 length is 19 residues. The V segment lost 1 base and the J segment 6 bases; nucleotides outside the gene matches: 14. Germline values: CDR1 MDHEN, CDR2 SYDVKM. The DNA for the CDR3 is TGTGCCAGCAGTTTATTGGGGTCTCTTAGCGGGAGGGAAGGCAATGAGCAGTTCTTC. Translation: CASSLLGSLSGREGNEQFF.

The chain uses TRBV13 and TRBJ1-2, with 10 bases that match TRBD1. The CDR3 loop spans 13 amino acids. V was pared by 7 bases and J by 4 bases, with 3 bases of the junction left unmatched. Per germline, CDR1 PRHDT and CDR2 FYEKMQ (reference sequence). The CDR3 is CASNGQGGYGYTF. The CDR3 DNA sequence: TGTGCCAGCAACGGACAGGGGGGCTATGGCTACACCTTC.

CDR3 in amino acids: CASTTSYNEQFF. CDR3 sequence (DNA): TGTGCCAGTACGACTAGCTACAATGAGCAGTTCTTC. The V call is TRBV19, the J call TRBJ2-1, with a tentative D call TRBD2 (6 bases). Germline V gene sequence: CDR1 LNHDA, CDR2 SQIVND (reference sequence). The CDR3 totals 12 residues. V lost 7 bases, J lost 3 bases, and 7 bases lay in between.

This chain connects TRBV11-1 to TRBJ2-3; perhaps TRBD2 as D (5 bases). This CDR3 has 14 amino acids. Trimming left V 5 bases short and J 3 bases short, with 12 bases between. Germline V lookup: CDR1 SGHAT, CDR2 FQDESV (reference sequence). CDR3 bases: TGTGCCAGCAGCCAAGGACGGGAAACAGATACGCAGTATTTT. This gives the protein CASSQGRETDTQYF.

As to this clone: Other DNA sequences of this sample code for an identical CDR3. CDR3 DNA sequence: TGTGCCAGCAGCTTGGGAGAAGGCACTGAAGCTTTCTTT. It encodes CASSLGEGTEAFF. V usage is TRBV7-9 and J usage is TRBJ1-1; D unresolved. This CDR3 comprises 13 residues. V shed 3 bases and J shed 4 bases, with 9 bases lying between them. From germline, CDR1 is SEHNR and CDR2 FQNEAQ (reference sequence).

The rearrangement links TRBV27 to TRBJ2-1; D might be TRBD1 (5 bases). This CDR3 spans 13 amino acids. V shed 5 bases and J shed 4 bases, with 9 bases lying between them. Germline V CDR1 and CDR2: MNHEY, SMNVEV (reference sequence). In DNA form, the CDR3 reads TGTGCCAGCAGTATGGACACATACAATGAGCAGTTCTTC. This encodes CASSMDTYNEQFF.

CDR3 nucleotide sequence: TGCGCCAGCAGCTCCTGGTGGCCGCTCTCGGATACGCAGTATTTT. Translation gives CASSSWWPLSDTQYF. The rearrangement links TRBV5-1 to TRBJ2-3; D is unresolved. This CDR3 has 15 residues. Germline CDR1 reads SGHRS; CDR2 reads YFSETQ. V was pared by 3 bases and J by 6 bases, with 17 bases between. The full variable domain, in which reference TRBV5-1 and TRBJ2-3 provide the parts outside the CDR3, is KAGVTQTPRYLIKTRGQQVTLSCSPISGHRSVSWYQQTPGQGLQFLFEYFSETQRNKGNFPGRFSGRQFSNSRSEMNVSTLELGDSALYLCASSSWWPLSDTQYFGPGTRLTVL.

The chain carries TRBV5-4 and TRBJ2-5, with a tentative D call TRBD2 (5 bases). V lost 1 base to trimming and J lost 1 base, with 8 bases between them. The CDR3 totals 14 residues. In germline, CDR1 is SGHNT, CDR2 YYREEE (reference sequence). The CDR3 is CASSLWRAQETQYF. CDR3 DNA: TGTGCCAGCAGCTTGTGGCGGGCCCAAGAGACCCAGTACTTC. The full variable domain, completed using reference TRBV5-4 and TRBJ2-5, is ETGVTQSPTHLIKTRGQQVTLRCSSQSGHNTVSWYQQALGQGPQFIFQYYREEENGRGNFPPRFSGLQFPNYSSELNVNALELDDSALYLCASSLWRAQETQYFGPGTRLLVL.

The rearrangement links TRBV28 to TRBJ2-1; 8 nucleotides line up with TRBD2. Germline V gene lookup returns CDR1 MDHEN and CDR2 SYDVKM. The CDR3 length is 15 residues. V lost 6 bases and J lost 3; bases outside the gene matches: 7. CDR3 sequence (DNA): TGTGCCAGCAGGGTCCTCCGGGAGGGCTACAATGAGCAGTTCTTC. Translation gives CASRVLREGYNEQFF.

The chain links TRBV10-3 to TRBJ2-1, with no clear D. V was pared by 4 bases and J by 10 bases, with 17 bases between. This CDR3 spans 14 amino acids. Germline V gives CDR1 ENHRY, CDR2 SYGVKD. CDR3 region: CAISGYRLAFEQFF. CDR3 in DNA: TGTGCCATCAGTGGATACCGACTTGCTTTCGAGCAGTTCTTC.

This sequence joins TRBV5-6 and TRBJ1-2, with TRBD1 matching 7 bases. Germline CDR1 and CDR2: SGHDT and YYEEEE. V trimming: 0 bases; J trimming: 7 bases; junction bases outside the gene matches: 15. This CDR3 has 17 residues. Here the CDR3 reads CASSLGRSGQDIAGYTF. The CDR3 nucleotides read TGTGCCAGCAGCTTGGGGAGATCTGGACAGGATATTGCTGGCTACACCTTC.

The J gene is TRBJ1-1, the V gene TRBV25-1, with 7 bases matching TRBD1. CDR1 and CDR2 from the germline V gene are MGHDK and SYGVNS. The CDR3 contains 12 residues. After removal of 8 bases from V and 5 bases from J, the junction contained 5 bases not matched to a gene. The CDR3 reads CASASTGTEAFF. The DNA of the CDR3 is TGTGCCAGCGCTTCGACAGGGACTGAAGCTTTCTTT.

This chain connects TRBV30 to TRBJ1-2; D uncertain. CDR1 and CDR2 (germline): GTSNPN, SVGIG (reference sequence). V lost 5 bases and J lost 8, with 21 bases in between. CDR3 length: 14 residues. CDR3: CAWGDLSRRWGYTF. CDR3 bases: TGTGCCTGGGGAGACCTCTCAAGACGGTGGGGCTACACCTTC.

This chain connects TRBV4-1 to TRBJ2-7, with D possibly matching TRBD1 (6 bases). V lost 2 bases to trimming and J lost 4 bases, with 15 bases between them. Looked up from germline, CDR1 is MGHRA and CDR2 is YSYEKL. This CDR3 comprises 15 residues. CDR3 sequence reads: CASSQLTGSGYEQYF. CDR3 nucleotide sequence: TGCGCCAGCAGCCAACTTACAGGGAGTGGGTACGAGCAGTACTTC.